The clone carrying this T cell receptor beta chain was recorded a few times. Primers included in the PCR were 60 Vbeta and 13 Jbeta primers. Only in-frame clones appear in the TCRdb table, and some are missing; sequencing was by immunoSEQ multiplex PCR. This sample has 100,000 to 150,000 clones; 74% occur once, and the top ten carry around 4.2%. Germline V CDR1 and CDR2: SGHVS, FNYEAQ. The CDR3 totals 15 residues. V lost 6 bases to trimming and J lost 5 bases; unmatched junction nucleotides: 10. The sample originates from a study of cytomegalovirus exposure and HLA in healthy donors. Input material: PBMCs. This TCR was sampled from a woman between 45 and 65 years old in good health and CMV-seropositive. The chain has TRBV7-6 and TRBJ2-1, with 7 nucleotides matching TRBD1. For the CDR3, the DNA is TGTGCCAGCAGACCTCGGGGACAGTATCACAATGAGCAGTTCTTC. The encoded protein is CASRPRGQYHNEQFF.